This record covers a single T cell receptor beta chain. Its antigen remains unknown. This table comes from immunoSEQ multiplex PCR, and its TCRdb copy is limited to in-frame clones, with some not included. The sample lists some 170,000 clones; 86% were seen once. Germline CDR1 reads LNHNV; CDR2 reads YYDKDF (reference sequence). Trimming took 5 bases from V and 5 from J; bases not matched to a gene: 14. This CDR3 is built from 16 residues. This record comes from a study of cytomegalovirus exposure and HLA in healthy donors. The study, taken as a whole, reports: As confirmed in vitro, a few CMV-associated chains were specific for CMV antigens.

The chain has TRBV15 and TRBJ1-2; the match to TRBD1 covers 7 bases. The material sequenced was PBMCs. The receptor was derived from a man between 18 and 29 years old in good health and CMV-seropositive. CDR3 DNA: TGTGCCACCAGCGGACGCGCCGGGACAGTCCTATATGGCTACACCTTC. It codes for CATSGRAGTVLYGYTF.